In its sample, the clone carrying this TCR beta chain was seen a few times. The antigen remains undetermined. This entry belongs to a study of T cell repertoires in cytomegalovirus infection. TCRdb re-derived calls from the reads in MiXCR, one entry per CDR3 protein. The sample lists approximately 1,000,000 distinct CDR3 sequences; under 40% were seen once. CDR3 length: 14 residues. CDR1 and CDR2 from the germline V gene are MNHNY and SVGAGI (reference sequence). The V segment lost 7 bases and the J segment 3 bases; nucleotides outside the gene matches: 8. The sample here was cultured CD8+ T cells from PBMCs, taken from culture after CMV antigen stimulation. This rearrangement joins TRBV6-6 to TRBJ2-7; 8 bases line up with TRBD1. This receptor was taken from a human donor in good health (CMV status not recorded). Some clones in this sample may be carry-over from other donors' samples. CDR3 amino acids: CASTYRGVDYEQYF. The CDR3 nucleotides are TGTGCCAGCACCTACAGGGGGGTTGACTACGAGCAGTACTTC.